This T cell receptor beta chain was captured in a study of blood T cells in healthy people across ages. This clonotype showed up many times. A single base separates this from a much larger clone, so it may be a read error. Those donating, healthy Caucasian individuals from Russia, were aged about 6 to 100. Whenever a sample was processed, at least 6 million PBMCs were isolated. The second PCR ran roughly 7 to 12 cycles with a sample-barcoded 5' primer and J-beta primers. MiXCR, run by TCRdb on the 5' RACE reads, gives a single entry per CDR3 protein. The sample contains 630,000 or so distinct CDR3 sequences, approximately 30% of which appear only once. The sequencing input was blood. The TCR comes from an elderly woman in good health.

The chain's CDR3 is CASSWGGAGETQYF. In DNA form, the CDR3 reads TGTGCCAGCAGCTGGGGGGGGGCTGGGGAGACCCAGTACTTC. V is TRBV7-2 and J is TRBJ2-5; TRBD2 might be the D (7 bases). Per the germline V gene, CDR1 is SGHTA and CDR2 is FQGNSA. The CDR3 is 14 residues long. With 4 bases removed from V and 5 bases from J, the gap between germline ends came to 14 bases.